This entry lists 28 T cell receptor beta chains sequenced from one sample in a study of blood T cell repertoires in COVID-19. Generated by immunoSEQ multiplex PCR, the TCRdb table keeps only in-frame clones and is missing some. The table has around 120,000 clones, about nine tenths seen once. The sample was peripheral blood. All receptors derive from a human donor in a cohort sampled during active COVID-19.

In its sample, this clone was seen once. The V call is TRBV9, the J call TRBJ2-7, with 8 nucleotides matching TRBD1. In germline, CDR1 is SGDLS, CDR2 YYNGEE. This CDR3 spans 16 amino acids. After removal of 3 bases from V and 4 bases from J, the junction contained 12 bases not matched to a gene. The CDR3 region is CASSATSAGGGYEQYF. CDR3 bases: TGTGCCAGCAGCGCCACGTCCGCAGGGGGCGGTTACGAGCAGTACTTC.

This chain links TRBV18 with TRBJ1-3; 7 bases are a match to TRBD1. This CDR3 region has 14 residues. Per the germline V gene, CDR1 is KGHSH and CDR2 is LQKENI. V shed 5 bases, J shed 4 bases, and the junction held 5 bases outside the gene matches. The CDR3 sequence: CASSTQGVGNTIYF. CDR3 in DNA: TGTGCCAGCTCAACCCAGGGGGTCGGAAACACCATATATTTT.

This clone was seen at least ten times. The rearrangement links TRBV5-1 to TRBJ1-4; D perhaps matches TRBD1 (5 bases). Trimming pared 4 bases from V and 0 bases from J, leaving 7 bases between. CDR1 SGHRS and CDR2 YFSETQ come from the germline V gene. This CDR3 is built from 14 residues. CDR3 coding DNA: TGCGCCAGCAGCGCGACAGCAACTAATGAAAAACTGTTTTTT. It codes for CASSATATNEKLFF.

The chain carries TRBV7-7 and TRBJ2-3; weak D call: TRBD1 (7 bases). Germline V lookup: CDR1 SSHAT, CDR2 FNYEAQ (reference sequence). The length of the CDR3 is 15 residues. V lost 1 base to trimming and J lost 2 bases, with 10 bases between them. CDR3 loop: CASSLGRGPTDTQYF. In nucleotides, the CDR3 is TGTGCCAGCAGCTTAGGGAGGGGGCCCACAGATACGCAGTATTTT. The entire variable domain, with the rest obtained from reference TRBV7-7 and TRBJ2-3, is as follows: GAGVSQSPRYKVTKRGQDVTLRCDPISSHATLYWYQQALGQGPEFLTYFNYEAQPDKSGLPSDRFSAERPEGSISTLTIQRTEQRDSAMYRCASSLGRGPTDTQYFGPGTRLTVL.

This clone has a single count. The chain employs TRBV24-1 and TRBJ1-2; TRBD1 is a possible D gene (6 bases). The CDR3 loop spans 14 amino acids. Germline-derived CDR1 and CDR2 are KGHDR and SFDVKD. The V and J ends lost 9 bases and 0 bases respectively, with 13 bases between them. The CDR3 loop reads CATRRGASNYGYTF. The CDR3 DNA follows: TGTGCCACCCGGCGGGGGGCTTCTAACTATGGCTACACCTTC.

The chain recombines TRBV12-3 or TRBV12-4 with TRBJ1-1; tentatively, D is TRBD1 (5 bases). V lost 2 bases and J lost 5, with 9 bases in between. The CDR3 totals 13 residues. CDR3 region: CASSLQGATEAFF. The CDR3 DNA reads TGTGCCAGCAGTTTACAAGGGGCGACTGAAGCTTTCTTT.

The genes are TRBV5-1 and TRBJ1-4, with a weak D call TRBD1 (5 bases). The V and J ends lost 3 bases and 5 bases respectively, with 11 bases between them. The CDR3 length is 14 residues. Germline-derived CDR1 and CDR2 are SGHRS and YFSETQ. CDR3 residues: CASSSEGRNEKLFF. The DNA for the CDR3 is TGCGCCAGCAGCTCCGAGGGGAGGAATGAAAAACTGTTTTTT. The whole variable domain, filled in from reference TRBV5-1 and TRBJ1-4, reads KAGVTQTPRYLIKTRGQQVTLSCSPISGHRSVSWYQQTPGQGLQFLFEYFSETQRNKGNFPGRFSGRQFSNSRSEMNVSTLELGDSALYLCASSSEGRNEKLFFGSGTQLSVL.

V gene TRBV6-6 combines with J gene TRBJ1-2; 9 bases align to TRBD1. The CDR3 runs 13 residues. Germline loops: CDR1 MNHNY, CDR2 SVGAGI (reference sequence). V was clipped by 6 bases and J by 1 base; unmatched bases: 0. CDR3 amino acids: CASRGQGNYGYTF. CDR3 nucleotides: TGTGCCAGCAGGGGACAGGGTAACTATGGCTACACCTTC.

The rearrangement links TRBV5-1 to TRBJ1-1; D is possibly TRBD1 (6 bases). Germline values: CDR1 SGHRS, CDR2 YFSETQ. This CDR3 region has 15 residues. V dropped 4 bases and J dropped 6 bases, with 19 bases sitting between them. CDR3 DNA sequence: TGCGCCAGCAGCGGCACCCCGGGACAAGCGTCTGAAGCTTTCTTT. Translated: CASSGTPGQASEAFF.

The gene calls are TRBV11-3 and TRBJ2-7; 7 nucleotides line up with TRBD2. The J segment lost 2 bases and the V segment lost 6 bases, leaving 10 bases of the junction unmatched. CDR3 length: 15 residues. Per the germline V gene, CDR1 is SGHNT and CDR2 is YENEEA. The CDR3 loop reads CASRLLAEPAYEQYF. CDR3 bases: TGTGCCAGCAGACTTCTAGCGGAACCAGCCTACGAGCAGTACTTC.

The J gene is TRBJ1-3, the V gene TRBV19; perhaps TRBD1 as D (6 bases). V was trimmed by 5 bases and J by 4 bases, leaving 9 bases between them. Germline assignment: CDR1 LNHDA and CDR2 SQIVND (reference sequence). There are 13 residues in the CDR3. DNA of the CDR3: TGTGCCAGTAGTTCAGGGGTCGGAAACACCATATATTTT. This sequence encodes CASSSGVGNTIYF.

The rearrangement joins TRBV24-1 to TRBJ2-7, with 7 bases that match TRBD1. Germline loops: CDR1 KGHDR, CDR2 SFDVKD. V dropped 2 bases and J dropped 6; count of bases not matched to a gene: 3. The CDR3 loop spans 13 amino acids. The CDR3 DNA sequence: TGTGCCACCAGTGATTCCTACAGGGGCGAGCAGTACTTC. This codes for CATSDSYRGEQYF.

V usage is TRBV6-1 and J usage is TRBJ2-7, with D possibly matching TRBD2 (6 bases). Between the trimmed V and J ends, which lost 3 bases and 6 bases, there was a span of 18 bases. Germline loops: CDR1 MNHNS, CDR2 SASEGT. This CDR3 has 15 amino acids. CDR3 nucleotide sequence: TGTGCCAGCAGTGATCCGGGCCGGGGGTTCGGCGAGCAGTACTTC. It translates to CASSDPGRGFGEQYF.

J is TRBJ1-2 and V is TRBV27; TRBD1 matches 7 bases. The ends lost 6 bases at V and 2 bases at J; junction bases unmatched: 3. CDR3 size: 13 residues. Per the germline V gene, CDR1 is MNHEY and CDR2 is SMNVEV (reference sequence). As DNA, the CDR3 is TGTGCCAGCAGCTGGGACAGCAACTATGGCTACACCTTC. Encoded protein: CASSWDSNYGYTF.

The genes are TRBV11-2 and TRBJ1-3, with 7 bases that match TRBD1. This CDR3 is built from 15 residues. Germline V gene lookup returns CDR1 SGHAT and CDR2 FQNNGV. V trimming: 5 bases; J trimming: 0 bases; junction bases outside the gene matches: 4. The CDR3 here is CASSLTGASGNTIYF. The CDR3 DNA reads TGTGCCAGCAGCCTTACAGGGGCCTCTGGAAACACCATATATTTT.

This chain uses TRBV5-4 with TRBJ2-1; TRBD1 matches at 11 bases. V gave up 6 bases and J gave up 6 bases; unmatched junction bases: 8. The V gene's germline CDR1 is SGHNT and CDR2 YYREEE (reference sequence). The CDR3 is 15 amino acids. The CDR3 nucleotides read TGTGCCAGCATACCTGGACAGGGGGCGCCCAATGAGCAGTTCTTC. Its translation is CASIPGQGAPNEQFF.

The V call is TRBV2, the J call TRBJ1-4; 10 positions match TRBD1. This CDR3 spans 15 amino acids. The germline V gene encodes CDR1 SNHLY and CDR2 FYNNEI. V lost 1 base, J lost 8 bases, and 4 bases stayed unmatched. CDR3 loop: CASSEGTGGLEKLFF. CDR3 DNA sequence: TGTGCCAGCAGTGAAGGGACAGGGGGATTAGAAAAACTGTTTTTT.

In this sample, this clone turned up once. The chain recombines TRBV5-4 with TRBJ2-7, with 10 bases matching TRBD1. The CDR3 runs to 15 residues. J gave up 0 bases and V 4 bases, and 4 bases lay outside the gene matches. The germline CDR1 and CDR2 sequences are SGHNT and YYREEE (reference sequence). The CDR3 DNA follows: TGTGCCAGCAGCGCCCGGGACAGGGGCTCCTACGAGCAGTACTTC. Encoded protein: CASSARDRGSYEQYF.

This sequence joins TRBV4-2 and TRBJ1-5, with 9 bases matching TRBD1. J gave up 7 bases and V 3 bases, and 4 bases lay outside the gene matches. The germline gives CDR1 LGHNA, CDR2 YNFKEQ. The CDR3 sequence is 14 residues long. The DNA of the CDR3 is TGTGCCAGCAGCCACGACAGGGGGAAACAGCCCCAGCATTTT. This sequence encodes CASSHDRGKQPQHF.

V usage is TRBV13 and J usage is TRBJ2-1, with 8 bases lining up with TRBD2. This CDR3 is built from 18 residues. The germline gives CDR1 PRHDT, CDR2 FYEKMQ (reference sequence). After removal of 2 bases from V and 5 bases from J, the junction contained 14 bases not matched to a gene. This chain's CDR3 is CASSLRAYPVLADNEQFF. The CDR3 bases are TGTGCCAGCAGCTTAAGAGCTTACCCGGTACTAGCGGACAATGAGCAGTTCTTC.

The chain employs TRBV7-2 and TRBJ2-7; 14 bases align to TRBD2. Germline trimming cut 2 bases from V and 0 bases from J; bases unmatched to any gene: 9. Germline V lookup: CDR1 SGHTA, CDR2 FQGNSA. There are 19 residues in the CDR3. DNA for the CDR3: TGTGCCAGCAGCTTACGGACTAGCGGGGGGAACCCGGTCTCCTACGAGCAGTACTTC. This translates into CASSLRTSGGNPVSYEQYF.

V usage is TRBV27 and J usage is TRBJ2-1, with D unresolved. Germline V gene data show CDR1 as MNHEY and CDR2 as SMNVEV (reference sequence). Trimming stripped 7 bases from V and 7 bases from J, with 14 bases between. The CDR3 is made up of 13 amino acids. The chain's CDR3 is CASKALSGNEQFF. CDR3 in DNA: TGTGCCAGCAAGGCCCTGTCGGGTAATGAGCAGTTCTTC.

In this sample, this clone turned up a few times. CDR3 coding DNA: TGTGCCAGCAGACAACAGGGGGCCTCTGGCTACAATGAGCAGTTCTTC. Protein sequence: CASRQQGASGYNEQFF. The gene calls are TRBV7-9 and TRBJ2-1, with 9 bases aligning to TRBD1. V shed 6 bases, J shed 3 bases, and the junction held 9 bases outside the gene matches. Germline CDR1 reads SEHNR; CDR2 reads FQNEAQ (reference sequence). The CDR3 runs 16 residues. Full variable domain (missing parts from reference TRBV7-9 and TRBJ2-1): DTGVSQNPRHKITKRGQNVTFRCDPISEHNRLYWYRQTLGQGPEFLTYFQNEAQLEKSRLLSDRFSAERPKGSFSTLEIQRTEQGDSAMYLCASRQQGASGYNEQFFGPGTRLTVL.

V gene TRBV5-1 combines with J gene TRBJ2-2, with 12 bases matching TRBD1. The germline gives CDR1 SGHRS, CDR2 YFSETQ. The trim removed 4 bases at V and 3 bases at J, leaving 7 bases unmatched. The CDR3 is made up of 17 amino acids. The CDR3 sequence is CASSPPGQGADTGELFF. As DNA, the CDR3 is TGCGCCAGCAGCCCGCCGGGACAGGGGGCGGACACCGGGGAGCTGTTTTTT.

This clone has ten or more counts. The rearrangement links TRBV6-5 to TRBJ2-2; the D is unclear. The V end lost 2 bases, the J end lost 8 bases, and 9 bases lay between the germline ends. Germline-derived CDR1 and CDR2 are MNHEY and SVGAGI. The CDR3 spans 13 residues. CDR3 loop: CASSYAEDGELFF. CDR3 DNA sequence: TGTGCCAGCAGTTACGCCGAGGATGGGGAGCTGTTTTTT.

This clone was picked up one time. J is TRBJ1-1 and V is TRBV14; weak D call: TRBD1 (5 bases). This CDR3 spans 13 amino acids. Germline assignment: CDR1 SGHDN and CDR2 FVKESK. Deletions cut 4 bases from V and 7 bases from J, with 13 bases between. The DNA of the CDR3 is TGTGCCAGCAGCCCCACAGGAGTAGGTGAAGCTTTCTTT. This translates into CASSPTGVGEAFF.

The CDR3 DNA follows: TGTGCCAGCAGCTTAAGTCGGGGAGGGGCAAATGAAAAACTGTTTTTT. Translated: CASSLSRGGANEKLFF. V is TRBV11-2 and J is TRBJ1-4; D is possibly TRBD1 (5 bases). The length of the CDR3 is 16 residues. V lost 2 bases and J 5 bases, leaving 15 bases between the germline ends. In germline, CDR1 is SGHAT, CDR2 FQNNGV.

The chain links TRBV20-1 to TRBJ2-1; D is undetermined. The CDR3 is made up of 11 amino acids. The V gene lost 2 bases and the J gene lost 6 bases, with 5 bases spanning the gap. From germline, CDR1 is DFQATT and CDR2 SNEGSKA (reference sequence). DNA for the CDR3: TGCAGTGCTAGACCCCTCAATGAGCAGTTCTTC. As protein: CSARPLNEQFF.